Shown below are 23 T cell receptor beta chains from a single sample sequenced in a study of blood T cell repertoires in COVID-19. The table came from immunoSEQ multiplex PCR; TCRdb's copy has only in-frame clones and leaves some out. The table records just under 80,000 clones, approximately 85% of them present only once. Sequencing input: peripheral blood. The source of these receptors is a human donor in a cohort sampled during active COVID-19.

The gene calls are TRBV9 and TRBJ2-1, with D possibly matching TRBD2 (6 bases). The germline V and J ends were trimmed by 4 bases and 0 bases, with 8 bases remaining between them. In germline, CDR1 is SGDLS, CDR2 YYNGEE. The CDR3 length is 14 residues. The CDR3 protein is CASSLGGSYNEQFF. Here the CDR3 DNA reads TGTGCCAGCAGCCTGGGGGGCTCCTACAATGAGCAGTTCTTC.

This clone occurred a few times. The chain joins TRBV7-3 to TRBJ1-3; D unresolved. Between the trimmed V and J ends, which lost 4 bases and 0 bases, there was a span of 25 bases. The CDR3 spans 20 residues. Looked up from germline, CDR1 is SGHTA and CDR2 is FQGTGA. CDR3 sequence reads: CASSSHNRDKSGLSGNTIYF. CDR3 DNA sequence: TGTGCCAGCAGCTCCCATAACCGGGATAAGTCAGGCCTCTCTGGAAACACCATATATTTT.

This chain joins TRBV10-3 and TRBJ2-7; weak D call: TRBD2 (6 bases). Germline V gene lookup returns CDR1 ENHRY and CDR2 SYGVKD. The CDR3 loop spans 13 amino acids. The V gene lost 8 bases and the J gene lost 6 bases, with 17 bases spanning the gap. The CDR3 DNA follows: TGTGCCATCCGGGGACTCGGTGTTTCCGAGCAGTACTTC. Amino acid sequence: CAIRGLGVSEQYF.

The chain combines TRBV5-4 with TRBJ2-3; 10 positions match TRBD1. V was clipped by 3 bases and J by 1 base; unmatched bases: 2. Germline V gene sequence: CDR1 SGHNT, CDR2 YYREEE (reference sequence). This CDR3 has 15 residues. CDR3 sequence: CASSWGTGGTDTQYF. The CDR3 DNA sequence: TGTGCCAGCAGCTGGGGGACAGGGGGCACAGATACGCAGTATTTT.

V and J are TRBV19 and TRBJ1-1; 10 positions match TRBD1. This CDR3 is built from 19 residues. V shed 4 bases, J shed 5 bases, and the junction held 19 bases outside the gene matches. The germline CDR1 and CDR2 sequences are LNHDA and SQIVND (reference sequence). The CDR3 loop is CASSNGKYIRDRGETEAFF. The CDR3 DNA reads TGTGCCAGTAGTAATGGGAAGTATATCCGGGACAGGGGAGAAACTGAAGCTTTCTTT. The entire variable domain, with the rest obtained from reference TRBV19 and TRBJ1-1, is as follows: DGGITQSPKYLFRKEGQNVTLSCEQNLNHDAMYWYRQDPGQGLRLIYYSQIVNDFQKGDIAEGYSVSREKKESFPLTVTSAQKNPTAFYLCASSNGKYIRDRGETEAFFGQGTRLTVV.

The V gene is TRBV5-1, the J gene TRBJ1-1; TRBD1 is a possible D gene (6 bases). Looked up from germline, CDR1 is SGHRS and CDR2 is YFSETQ. V was cut by 4 bases and J by 0 bases, with 10 bases left in between. The CDR3 runs to 14 residues. The CDR3 region is CASSRDRLNTEAFF. CDR3 coding DNA: TGCGCCAGCAGCCGAGACAGGCTGAACACTGAAGCTTTCTTT.

The chain uses TRBV18 and TRBJ1-1; D remains unclear. V was trimmed by 4 bases and J by 1 base, leaving 7 bases between them. The germline gives CDR1 KGHSH, CDR2 LQKENI. The CDR3 extends over 13 amino acids. CDR3 residues: CASSLTANTEAFF. CDR3 DNA: TGTGCCAGCTCACTCACAGCGAACACTGAAGCTTTCTTT.

The chain recombines TRBV5-1 with TRBJ2-1; unclear D gene. The CDR3 is 15 residues long. From germline, CDR1 is SGHRS and CDR2 YFSETQ. V lost 0 bases, J lost 0 bases, and 7 bases lay in between. The DNA for the CDR3 is TGCGCCAGCAGCTTGGAGTTTAGCTCCTACAATGAGCAGTTCTTC. It codes for CASSLEFSSYNEQFF.

V gene TRBV11-2 combines with J gene TRBJ2-6; TRBD1 is a possible D gene (5 bases). CDR1 SGHAT and CDR2 FQNNGV come from the germline V gene. Trimming left V 2 bases short and J 3 bases short, with 5 bases between. The CDR3 sequence is 14 residues long. CDR3 DNA sequence: TGTGCCAGCAGCTTACAGGGTGGGGCCAACGTCCTGACTTTC. Protein product: CASSLQGGANVLTF.

V usage is TRBV5-6 and J usage is TRBJ1-2, with D maybe TRBD1 (5 bases). CDR3 length: 16 amino acids. The germline V gene has CDR1 SGHDT and CDR2 YYEEEE. V lost 4 bases to trimming and J lost 5 bases, with 21 bases between them. CDR3 sequence (DNA): TGTGCCAGCAGCGCGTCGGGGGGGAAGGTCTCATATGGCTACACCTTC. This gives the protein CASSASGGKVSYGYTF.

The CDR3 spells CASSKEGTSGSPPYNEQFF. The CDR3 DNA reads as TGTGCCAGCAGCAAAGAAGGGACTAGCGGGAGCCCTCCCTACAATGAGCAGTTCTTC. The chain links TRBV21-1 to TRBJ2-1; the table assigns TRBD2, which was not confirmed against the DNA. TRBV21-1 is described as a pseudogene. The CDR3 covers 19 residues.

The chain combines TRBV19 with TRBJ1-5, with D perhaps TRBD1 (5 bases). The V end lost 5 bases, the J end lost 2 bases, and 10 bases lay between the germline ends. The germline gives CDR1 LNHDA, CDR2 SQIVND (reference sequence). The CDR3 extends over 14 amino acids. For the CDR3, the DNA is TGTGCCAGTAGTCCACAACAGGGCAATCAGCCCCAGCATTTT. It translates to CASSPQQGNQPQHF.

This chain joins TRBV2 and TRBJ2-5; the match to TRBD1 covers 9 bases. Per the germline V gene, CDR1 is SNHLY and CDR2 is FYNNEI. With 6 bases clipped from V and 5 bases from J, the junction kept 7 bases outside the gene matches. The CDR3 is made up of 14 amino acids. CDR3 region: CASRTTGGGETQYF. The CDR3, as DNA: TGTGCCAGCAGGACAACAGGGGGCGGGGAGACCCAGTACTTC.

This clone has just one count. The chain recombines TRBV29-1 with TRBJ2-1, with D maybe TRBD2 (6 bases). Looked up from germline, CDR1 is SQVTM and CDR2 is ANQGSEA. V dropped 4 bases and J dropped 0 bases, with 10 bases sitting between them. This CDR3 has 14 residues. CDR3 region: CSVGRGYSYNEQFF. The CDR3 DNA follows: TGCAGCGTTGGCCGGGGGTACTCCTACAATGAGCAGTTCTTC.

The chain joins TRBV5-6 to TRBJ1-2; 7 bases match TRBD1. Trimming cost V 2 bases and J 7 bases; bases outside gene matches: 11. The germline gives CDR1 SGHDT, CDR2 YYEEEE. The CDR3 has 15 residues. Written as DNA, the CDR3 is TGTGCCAGCAGCTTTGGACAGGCTTGGAGGGGTGGCTACACCTTC. The encoded protein is CASSFGQAWRGGYTF. Full variable domain (remainder filled in from reference TRBV5-6 and TRBJ1-2): DAGVTQSPTHLIKTRGQQVTLRCSPKSGHDTVSWYQQALGQGPQFIFQYYEEEERQRGNFPDRFSGHQFPNYSSELNVNALLLGDSALYLCASSFGQAWRGGYTFGSGTRLTVV.

The chain joins TRBV6-5 to TRBJ2-7; 9 bases agree with TRBD2. Losses at the gene ends were 5 bases for V and 2 bases for J; bases not matched to a gene: 7. The CDR3 length is 15 residues. Per the germline V gene, CDR1 is MNHEY and CDR2 is SVGAGI. CDR3 bases: TGTGCCAGCAGTCAAAAAGCGGGAGGAACCTACGAGCAGTACTTC. Translation: CASSQKAGGTYEQYF.

Here the CDR3 DNA reads TGTGCCAGCAGCCCGACTAGCGGCTCGGACAATGAGCAGTTCTTC. This sequence encodes CASSPTSGSDNEQFF. V is TRBV28 and J is TRBJ2-1; 9 bases align to TRBD2. The CDR3 is made up of 15 amino acids. The junction had 8 bases not matched to a gene; V was cut back by 6 bases and J by 5 bases. The germline V gene encodes CDR1 MDHEN and CDR2 SYDVKM.

This clone is a singleton in its sample. V is TRBV9 and J is TRBJ1-1, with a tentative D call TRBD1 (5 bases). The V end lost 0 bases, the J end lost 4 bases, and 10 bases lay between the germline ends. There are 14 residues in the CDR3. Germline V lookup: CDR1 SGDLS, CDR2 YYNGEE. CDR3 protein: CASSVDGGGTEAFF. The CDR3 DNA reads TGTGCCAGCAGCGTAGATGGGGGGGGCACTGAAGCTTTCTTT. Drawing the rest from reference TRBV9 and TRBJ1-1, the complete variable domain is DSGVTQTPKHLITATGQRVTLRCSPRSGDLSVYWYQQSLDQGLQFLIQYYNGEERAKGNILERFSAQQFPDLHSELNLSSLELGDSALYFCASSVDGGGTEAFFGQGTRLTVV.

The CDR3 loop reads CASRAFYEVPNSPLHF. Here the CDR3 DNA reads TGTGCCAGCAGGGCGTTTTATGAGGTTCCTAATTCACCCCTCCACTTT. The chain carries TRBV6-4 and TRBJ1-6; D remains unclear. V lost 6 bases and J lost 6, with 18 bases in between. Germline V gene data show CDR1 as MRHNA and CDR2 as SNTAGT. The CDR3 consists of 16 residues.

This chain connects TRBV28 to TRBJ2-4, with 13 bases fitting TRBD2. With V trimmed by 3 bases and J by 6 bases, 14 bases remained unmatched. Germline V gene sequence: CDR1 MDHEN, CDR2 SYDVKM. The CDR3 extends over 19 amino acids. The CDR3 nucleotides are TGTGCCAGCAGTTTGGAAAGTTCCCGGACTAGCGGGAGAAGAAACATTCAGTACTTC. Amino acids: CASSLESSRTSGRRNIQYF.

The rearrangement links TRBV7-6 to TRBJ2-5, with 7 bases fitting TRBD1. V dropped 3 bases and J dropped 1; count of bases not matched to a gene: 2. The germline V gene has CDR1 SGHVS and CDR2 FNYEAQ. This CDR3 region has 14 residues. CDR3 DNA sequence: TGTGCCAGCAGCTTGGGGACAGTCCAAGAGACCCAGTACTTC. Translation gives CASSLGTVQETQYF.

In nucleotides, the CDR3 is TGTGCCAGCAGCTTAGCGCAGGGCACCATGAACACTGAAGCTTTCTTT. Protein sequence: CASSLAQGTMNTEAFF. The chain carries TRBV11-1 and TRBJ1-1, with D maybe TRBD1 (5 bases). Looked up from germline, CDR1 is SGHAT and CDR2 is FQDESV (reference sequence). The CDR3 has 16 amino acids. The germline V and J ends were trimmed by 0 bases and 0 bases, with 11 bases remaining between them.

The genes are TRBV3-1 (or the pseudogene TRBV3-2) and TRBJ1-6; D is unresolved. V dropped 1 base and J dropped 14 bases, with 21 bases sitting between them. Germline V gene sequence: CDR1 LGHDT, CDR2 YNNKEL (reference sequence). The CDR3 has 16 amino acids. CDR3 bases: TGTGCCAGCAGCCAAGGATATTTGGGTATGAGCGGGTCCCTCCACTTT. As protein: CASSQGYLGMSGSLHF.